The text below deals with one TCR beta chain. This specimen belongs to a study of shared clonotypes between healthy human individuals. Study as a whole: A couple of female and three male donors aged 18 to 49 were enrolled.

Splitting the CD4+ cells yielded a CD45RA+ naive subset and a CD45RA-negative memory subset. Looked up from germline, CDR1 is SGHTA and CDR2 is FQGTGA. With 5 bases removed from V and 7 bases from J, the gap between germline ends came to 12 bases. The CDR3 extends over 13 amino acids. Only in-frame clones appear in the TCRdb table, and some are missing; sequencing was by immunoSEQ multiplex PCR. The table includes some 1,600,000 clones, 98% detected once. The sequenced sample was naive CD4+ T cells sorted from blood. Sample subset: CD45RA+ positively selected. The chain is built from TRBV7-3 and TRBJ2-1, with a possible D match to TRBD2 (6 bases). The clonotype originates from a man aged 25 to 45 in good health. The CDR3 reads CASSRGLHNEQFF. CDR3 sequence (DNA): TGTGCCAGCAGCCGTGGACTACATAATGAGCAGTTCTTC.